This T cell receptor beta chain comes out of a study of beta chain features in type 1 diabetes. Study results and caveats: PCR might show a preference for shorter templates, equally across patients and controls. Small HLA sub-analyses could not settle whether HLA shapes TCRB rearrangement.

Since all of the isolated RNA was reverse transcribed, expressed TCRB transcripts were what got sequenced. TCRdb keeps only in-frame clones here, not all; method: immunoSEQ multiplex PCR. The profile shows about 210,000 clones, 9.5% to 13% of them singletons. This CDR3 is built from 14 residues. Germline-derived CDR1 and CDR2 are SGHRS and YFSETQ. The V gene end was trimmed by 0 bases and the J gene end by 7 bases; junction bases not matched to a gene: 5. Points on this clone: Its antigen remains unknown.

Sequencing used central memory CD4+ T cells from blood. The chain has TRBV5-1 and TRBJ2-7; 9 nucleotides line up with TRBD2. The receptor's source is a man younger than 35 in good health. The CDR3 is CASSLVAGAREQYF. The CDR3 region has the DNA TGCGCCAGCAGCTTGGTAGCGGGAGCACGGGAGCAGTACTTC.